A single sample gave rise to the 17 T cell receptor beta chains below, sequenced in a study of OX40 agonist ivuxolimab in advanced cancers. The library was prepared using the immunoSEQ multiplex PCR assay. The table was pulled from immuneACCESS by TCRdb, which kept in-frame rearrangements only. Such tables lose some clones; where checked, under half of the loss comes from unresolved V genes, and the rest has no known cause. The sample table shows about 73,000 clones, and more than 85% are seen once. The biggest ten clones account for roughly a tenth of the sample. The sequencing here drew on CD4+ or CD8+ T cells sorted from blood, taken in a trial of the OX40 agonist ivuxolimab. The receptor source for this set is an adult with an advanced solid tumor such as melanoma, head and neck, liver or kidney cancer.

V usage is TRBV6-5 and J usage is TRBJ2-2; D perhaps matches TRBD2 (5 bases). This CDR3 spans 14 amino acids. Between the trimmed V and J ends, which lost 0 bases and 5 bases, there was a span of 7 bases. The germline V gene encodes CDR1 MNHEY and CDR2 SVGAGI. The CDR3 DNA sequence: TGTGCCAGCAGTTACTCAGGCGGGACCGGGGAGCTGTTTTTT. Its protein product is CASSYSGGTGELFF.

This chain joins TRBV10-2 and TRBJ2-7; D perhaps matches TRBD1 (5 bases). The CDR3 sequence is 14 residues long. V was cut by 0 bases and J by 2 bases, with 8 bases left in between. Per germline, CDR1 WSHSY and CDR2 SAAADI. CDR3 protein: CASSESVTAYEQYF. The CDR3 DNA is TGCGCCAGCAGTGAGTCAGTGACAGCCTACGAGCAGTACTTC.

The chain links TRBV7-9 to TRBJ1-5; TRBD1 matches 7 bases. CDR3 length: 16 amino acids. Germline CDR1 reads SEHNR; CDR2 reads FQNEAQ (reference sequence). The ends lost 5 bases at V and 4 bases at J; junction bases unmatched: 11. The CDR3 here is CASSPQNRGLNQPQHF. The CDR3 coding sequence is TGTGCCAGCAGCCCCCAGAACAGGGGACTAAATCAGCCCCAGCATTTT.

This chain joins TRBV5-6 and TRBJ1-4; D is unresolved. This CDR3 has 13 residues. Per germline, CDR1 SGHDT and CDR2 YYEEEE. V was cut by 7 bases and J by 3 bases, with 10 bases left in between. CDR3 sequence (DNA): TGTGCCAGCCGCGTATCGGCTAATGAAAAACTGTTTTTT. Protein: CASRVSANEKLFF.

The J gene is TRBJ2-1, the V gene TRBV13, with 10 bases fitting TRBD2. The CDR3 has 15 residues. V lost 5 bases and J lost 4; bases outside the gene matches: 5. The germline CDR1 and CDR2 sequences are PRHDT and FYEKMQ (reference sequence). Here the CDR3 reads CASSEAGGAYNEQFF. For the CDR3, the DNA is TGTGCCAGCAGCGAAGCGGGGGGGGCATACAATGAGCAGTTCTTC.

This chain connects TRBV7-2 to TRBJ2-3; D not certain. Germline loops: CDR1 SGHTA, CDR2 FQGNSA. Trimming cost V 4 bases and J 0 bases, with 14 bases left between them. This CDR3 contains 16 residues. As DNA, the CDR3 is TGTGCCAGCAGCTCCGACGTGGCACTAAGCACAGATACGCAGTATTTT. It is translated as CASSSDVALSTDTQYF.

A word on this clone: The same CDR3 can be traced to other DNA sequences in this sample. CDR3 loop: CASSLAGALYNEQFF. The CDR3 coding sequence is TGTGCCAGCAGCTTAGCGGGGGCGCTTTACAATGAGCAGTTCTTC. The J gene is TRBJ2-1, the V gene TRBV7-6; TRBD1 might be the D (6 bases). The CDR3 totals 15 residues. The V gene lost 0 bases and the J gene lost 4 bases, with 10 bases spanning the gap. Germline V gene sequence: CDR1 SGHVS, CDR2 FNYEAQ.

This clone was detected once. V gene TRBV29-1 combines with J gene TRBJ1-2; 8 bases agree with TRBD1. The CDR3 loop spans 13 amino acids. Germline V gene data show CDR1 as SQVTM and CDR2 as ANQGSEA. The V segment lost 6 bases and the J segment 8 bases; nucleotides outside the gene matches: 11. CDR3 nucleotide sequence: TGCAGCGTGCCTGGACAGGGTTACGTCGGCTACACCTTC. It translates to CSVPGQGYVGYTF.

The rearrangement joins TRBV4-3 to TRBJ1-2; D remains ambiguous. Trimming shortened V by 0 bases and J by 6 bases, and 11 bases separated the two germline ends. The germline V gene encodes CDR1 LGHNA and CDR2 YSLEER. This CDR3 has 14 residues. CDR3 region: CASSQDRSGNGYTF. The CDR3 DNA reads TGCGCCAGCAGCCAAGATCGATCAGGAAATGGCTACACCTTC.

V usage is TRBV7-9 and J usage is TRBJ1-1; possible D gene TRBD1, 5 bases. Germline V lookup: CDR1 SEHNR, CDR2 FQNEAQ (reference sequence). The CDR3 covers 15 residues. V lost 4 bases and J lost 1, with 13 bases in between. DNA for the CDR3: TGTGCCAGCAGCTCCCCCAGTGGGGGGAACACTGAAGCTTTCTTT. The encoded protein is CASSSPSGGNTEAFF.

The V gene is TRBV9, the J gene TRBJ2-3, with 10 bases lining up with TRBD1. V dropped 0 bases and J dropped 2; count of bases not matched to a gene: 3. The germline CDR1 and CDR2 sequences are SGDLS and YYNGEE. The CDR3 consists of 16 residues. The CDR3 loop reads CASSVDDRGHTDTQYF. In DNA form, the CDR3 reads TGTGCCAGCAGCGTAGATGACAGGGGGCACACAGATACGCAGTATTTT. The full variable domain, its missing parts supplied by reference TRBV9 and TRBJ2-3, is DSGVTQTPKHLITATGQRVTLRCSPRSGDLSVYWYQQSLDQGLQFLIQYYNGEERAKGNILERFSAQQFPDLHSELNLSSLELGDSALYFCASSVDDRGHTDTQYFGPGTRLTVL.

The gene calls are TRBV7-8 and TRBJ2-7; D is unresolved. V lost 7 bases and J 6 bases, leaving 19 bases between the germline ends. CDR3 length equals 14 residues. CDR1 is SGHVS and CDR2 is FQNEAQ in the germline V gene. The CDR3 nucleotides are TGTGCCAGCACCCCTGCTTGGGCACCCGTCGAGCAGTACTTC. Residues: CASTPAWAPVEQYF.

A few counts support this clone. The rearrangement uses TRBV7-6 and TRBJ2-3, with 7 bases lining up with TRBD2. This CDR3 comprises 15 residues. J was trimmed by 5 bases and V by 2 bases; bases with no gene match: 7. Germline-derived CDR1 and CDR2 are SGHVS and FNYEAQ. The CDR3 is CASSLSGGGGDTQYF. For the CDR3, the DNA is TGTGCCAGCAGCTTATCGGGCGGGGGAGGAGATACGCAGTATTTT.

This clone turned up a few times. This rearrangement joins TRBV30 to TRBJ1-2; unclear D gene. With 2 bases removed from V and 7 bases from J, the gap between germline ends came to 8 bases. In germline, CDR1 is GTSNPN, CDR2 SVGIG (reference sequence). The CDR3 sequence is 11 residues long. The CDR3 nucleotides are TGTGCCTGGAGTAGTTTGGGTGGCTACACCTTC. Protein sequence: CAWSSLGGYTF.

CDR3 sequence reads: CASNQQRGSNQPQHF. The CDR3 DNA follows: TGTGCCAGCAATCAACAAAGGGGCAGCAATCAGCCCCAGCATTTT. V gene TRBV7-9 combines with J gene TRBJ1-5, with D maybe TRBD1 (5 bases). The CDR3 runs to 15 residues. Trimming pared 7 bases from V and 1 base from J, leaving 14 bases between. Germline V gene data show CDR1 as SEHNR and CDR2 as FQNEAQ (reference sequence).

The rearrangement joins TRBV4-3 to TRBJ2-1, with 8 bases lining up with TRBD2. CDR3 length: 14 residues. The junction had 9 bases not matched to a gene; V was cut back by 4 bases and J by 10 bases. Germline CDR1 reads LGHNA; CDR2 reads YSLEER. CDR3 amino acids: CASSPVTGGPEQFF. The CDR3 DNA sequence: TGCGCCAGCAGCCCTGTAACGGGGGGGCCGGAGCAGTTCTTC.

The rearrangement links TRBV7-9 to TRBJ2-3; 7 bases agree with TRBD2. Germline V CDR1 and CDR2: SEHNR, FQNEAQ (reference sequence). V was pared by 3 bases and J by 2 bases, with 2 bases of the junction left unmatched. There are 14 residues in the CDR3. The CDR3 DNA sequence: TGTGCCAGCAGCTTCGGGGGGTTCACAGATACGCAGTATTTT. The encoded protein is CASSFGGFTDTQYF.